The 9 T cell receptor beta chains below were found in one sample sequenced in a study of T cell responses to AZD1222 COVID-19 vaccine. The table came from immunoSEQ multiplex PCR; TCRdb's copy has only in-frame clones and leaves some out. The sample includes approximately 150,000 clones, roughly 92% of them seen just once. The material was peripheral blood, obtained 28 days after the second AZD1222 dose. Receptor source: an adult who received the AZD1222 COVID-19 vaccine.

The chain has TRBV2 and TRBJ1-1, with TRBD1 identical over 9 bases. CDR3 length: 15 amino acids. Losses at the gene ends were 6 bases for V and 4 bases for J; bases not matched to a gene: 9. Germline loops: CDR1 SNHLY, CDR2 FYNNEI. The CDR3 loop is CASSETQGAPTEAFF. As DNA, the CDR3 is TGTGCCAGCAGCGAGACACAGGGGGCGCCCACTGAAGCTTTCTTT. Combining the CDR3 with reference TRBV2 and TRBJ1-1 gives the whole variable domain EPEVTQTPSHQVTQMGQEVILRCVPISNHLYFYWYRQILGQKVEFLVSFYNNEISEKSEIFDDQFSVERPDGSNFTLKIRSTKLEDSAMYFCASSETQGAPTEAFFGQGTRLTVV.

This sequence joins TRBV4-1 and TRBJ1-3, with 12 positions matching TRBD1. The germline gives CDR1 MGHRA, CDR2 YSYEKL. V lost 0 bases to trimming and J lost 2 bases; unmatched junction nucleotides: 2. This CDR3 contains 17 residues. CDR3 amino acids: CASSQDRDRGPGNTIYF. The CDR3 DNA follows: TGCGCCAGCAGCCAAGACCGGGACAGGGGGCCTGGAAACACCATATATTTT.

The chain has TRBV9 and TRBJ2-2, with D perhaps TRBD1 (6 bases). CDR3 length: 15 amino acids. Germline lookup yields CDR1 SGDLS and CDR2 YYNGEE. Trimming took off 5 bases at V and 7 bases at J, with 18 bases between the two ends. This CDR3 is CASSLTGRGHGELFF. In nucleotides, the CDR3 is TGTGCCAGCAGTCTTACAGGGAGAGGGCACGGGGAGCTGTTTTTT.

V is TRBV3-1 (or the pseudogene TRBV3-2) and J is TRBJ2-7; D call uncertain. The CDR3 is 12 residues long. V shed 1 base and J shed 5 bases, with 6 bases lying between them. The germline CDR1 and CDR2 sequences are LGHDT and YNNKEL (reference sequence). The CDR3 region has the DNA TGTGCCAGCAGCCAAGTAAGGAACGAGCAGTACTTC. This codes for CASSQVRNEQYF.

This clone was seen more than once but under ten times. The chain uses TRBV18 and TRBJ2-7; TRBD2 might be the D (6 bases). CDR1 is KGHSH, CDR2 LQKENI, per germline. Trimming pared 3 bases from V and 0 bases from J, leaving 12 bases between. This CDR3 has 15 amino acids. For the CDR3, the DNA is TGTGCCAGCTCACCCAGCGGGTTCCTCTCCTACGAGCAGTACTTC. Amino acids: CASSPSGFLSYEQYF.

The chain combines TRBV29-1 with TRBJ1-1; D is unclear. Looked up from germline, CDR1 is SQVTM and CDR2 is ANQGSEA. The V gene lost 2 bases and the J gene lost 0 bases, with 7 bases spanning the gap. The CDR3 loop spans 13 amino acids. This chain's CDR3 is CSVEQVVNTEAFF. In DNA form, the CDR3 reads TGCAGCGTTGAACAGGTGGTGAACACTGAAGCTTTCTTT.

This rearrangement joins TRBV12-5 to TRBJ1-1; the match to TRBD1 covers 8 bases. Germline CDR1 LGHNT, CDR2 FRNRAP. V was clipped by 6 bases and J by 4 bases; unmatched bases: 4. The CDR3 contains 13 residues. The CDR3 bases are TGTGCTAGTGGACGTACAGGGGGCACTGAAGCTTTCTTT. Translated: CASGRTGGTEAFF.

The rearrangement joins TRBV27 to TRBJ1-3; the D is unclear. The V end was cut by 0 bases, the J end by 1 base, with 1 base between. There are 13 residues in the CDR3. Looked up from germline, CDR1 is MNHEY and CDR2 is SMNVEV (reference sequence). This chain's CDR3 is CASSLSSGNTIYF. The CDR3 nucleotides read TGTGCCAGCAGTTTATCATCTGGAAACACCATATATTTT.

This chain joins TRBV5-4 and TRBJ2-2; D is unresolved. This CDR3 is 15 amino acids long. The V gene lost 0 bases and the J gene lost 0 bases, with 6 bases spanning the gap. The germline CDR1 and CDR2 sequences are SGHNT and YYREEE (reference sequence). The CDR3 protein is CASSLARSNTGELFF. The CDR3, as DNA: TGTGCCAGCAGCTTGGCCAGATCGAACACCGGGGAGCTGTTTTTT.